This T cell receptor beta chain came from a study of blood T cells in healthy people across ages. The study's findings and limits: Long-lived donors had more naive CD4+ cells and higher diversity than aged donors.

Each donor was a healthy Caucasian individual from Russia, aged about 6 to 95. Each sample yielded at least 6 million isolated PBMCs. As to this clonotype: The target antigen is unknown.

Alongside a J-beta primer mix, a sample-barcoded 5' primer served in a second PCR lasting about 7 to 11 cycles. TCRdb called the 5' RACE reads again in MiXCR, with one record for every CDR3 protein. The table shows hundreds of thousands of distinct CDR3 sequences, with around 21% occurring only once. The TCR sequence derives from an older man in good health. The material sequenced was blood.

CDR3 region: CASSQDGDRGTYEQYF. The CDR3 DNA follows: TGTGCCAGCAGCCAAGATGGGGACAGGGGAACCTACGAGCAGTACTTC. The rearrangement uses TRBV4-2 and TRBJ2-7, with 10 positions matching TRBD1. Germline V gives CDR1 LGHNA, CDR2 YNFKEQ. The V gene end was trimmed by 0 bases and the J gene end by 2 bases; junction bases not matched to a gene: 4. The CDR3 runs to 16 residues.